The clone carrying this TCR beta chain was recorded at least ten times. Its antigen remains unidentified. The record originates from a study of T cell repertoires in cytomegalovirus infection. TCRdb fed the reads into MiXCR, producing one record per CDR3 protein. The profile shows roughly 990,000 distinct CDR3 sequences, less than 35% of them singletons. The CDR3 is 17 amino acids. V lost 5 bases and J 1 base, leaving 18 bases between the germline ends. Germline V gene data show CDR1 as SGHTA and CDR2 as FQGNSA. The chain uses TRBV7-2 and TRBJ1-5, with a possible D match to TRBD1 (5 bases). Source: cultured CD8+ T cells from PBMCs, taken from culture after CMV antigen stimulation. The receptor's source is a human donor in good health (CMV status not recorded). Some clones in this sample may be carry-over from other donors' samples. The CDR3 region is CASSEHFQGISNQPQHF. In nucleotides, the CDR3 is TGTGCCAGCAGCGAGCACTTCCAGGGAATCAGCAATCAGCCCCAGCATTTT.